This passage covers 5 T cell receptor beta chains from one sample sequenced in a study of blood T cell repertoires in COVID-19. Here immunoSEQ multiplex PCR was the method, and the copy in TCRdb shows in-frame clones only, minus some. The sample includes more than 25,000 clones, about 84% of them seen just once. Sequencing input: peripheral blood. The receptors were gathered from a man between 45 and 60 years old with active or convalescent COVID-19.

This chain connects TRBV4-2 to TRBJ2-3; a weak D match, TRBD2 (7 bases). The CDR3 sequence is 16 residues long. CDR1 is LGHNA, CDR2 YNFKEQ, per germline. V was trimmed by 0 bases and J by 1 base, leaving 11 bases between them. The CDR3 sequence is CASSQDARGRTDTQYF. The CDR3 coding sequence is TGTGCCAGCAGCCAAGATGCGCGGGGGCGCACAGATACGCAGTATTTT.

This clone occurred a few times. The V gene is TRBV3-1 (or the pseudogene TRBV3-2), the J gene TRBJ2-5; 7 bases match TRBD1. CDR1 and CDR2 from the germline V gene are LGHDT and YNNKEL (reference sequence). The CDR3 totals 15 residues. V shed 4 bases, J shed 4 bases, and the junction held 9 bases outside the gene matches. The CDR3 protein is CASSRDRTIGETQYF. CDR3 sequence (DNA): TGTGCCAGCAGCCGGGACAGAACCATAGGAGAGACCCAGTACTTC.

V and J are TRBV7-3 and TRBJ1-1; D is unclear. V lost 1 base and J lost 3, with 6 bases in between. Looked up from germline, CDR1 is SGHTA and CDR2 is FQGTGA. CDR3 length: 13 amino acids. The chain's CDR3 is CASSLIRDTEAFF. The CDR3 coding sequence is TGTGCCAGCAGCTTAATTCGGGACACTGAAGCTTTCTTT.

The chain recombines TRBV19 with TRBJ2-1, with TRBD2 identical over 9 bases. The germline gives CDR1 LNHDA, CDR2 SQIVND (reference sequence). V lost 0 bases to trimming and J lost 6 bases; unmatched junction nucleotides: 18. This CDR3 has 20 amino acids. CDR3 amino acids: CASSIDHSGRLSHIGNEQFF. The CDR3 bases are TGTGCCAGTAGTATAGATCATAGCGGGAGACTCTCCCATATTGGCAATGAGCAGTTCTTC.

The chain recombines TRBV24-1 with TRBJ2-1; TRBD1 matches 10 bases. The CDR3 is 16 amino acids. Germline loops: CDR1 KGHDR, CDR2 SFDVKD. Trimming cost V 4 bases and J 7 bases; bases outside gene matches: 9. The DNA for the CDR3 is TGTGCCACCAGTGAGCTCCGGGACAGGGGTATGAATGAGCAGTTCTTC. Encoded protein: CATSELRDRGMNEQFF.